This TCR beta chain was sequenced during a study of CD8 T cells in ankylosing spondylitis. Making use of molecular barcodes, quantitative 5'-RACE generated TCR beta libraries. Using its own MiXCR run on the 5' RACE reads, TCRdb lists one record per CDR3 protein. The sample gives approximately 440,000 distinct CDR3 sequences, over 15% of which show up once; over 1% is in the top ten. The CDR3 contains 12 residues. Germline lookup yields CDR1 MGHRA and CDR2 YSYEKL. About this clonotype itself: What it recognizes is unknown. This may arise from a read error, as a much more abundant clone is one base away.

Study-level findings and limits: Disease-associated clones were reportedly significantly overrepresented in matched ankylosing spondylitis synovial fluid. Past research had described some motif variants in reactive arthritis synovial fluid and blood. In peripheral blood, disease-linked CD8+ clones occurred at relatively low frequencies. Blood of patients with ankylosing spondylitis appeared to be characterized by a TCR beta motif of 8 or 9 highly homologous variants.

The source of this sequence is a male donor with ankylosing spondylitis. This chain joins TRBV4-1 and TRBJ1-6, with D hard to call. The source material was blood, either unsorted or a sorted T cell fraction (not recorded which). As DNA, the CDR3 is TGCGCCAGCAGCCAAGGAGTTTCACCCTTCCACTTT. Protein: CASSQGVSPFHF.